This T cell receptor beta chain came from a study of vaccination and CD4 T cells after COVID-19. Study-level results: Convalescent patient numbers were relatively low, with no early post-infection timepoints.

The Oncomine TCR Beta short-read assay sequenced DNA from cultured CD4+ T cells. TCRdb analysed the PCR reads with MiXCR anew, one entry per CDR3 protein. This table has more than 13,000 distinct CDR3 sequences, around 30% appearing once. Per the germline V gene, CDR1 is DFQATT and CDR2 is SNEGSKA (reference sequence). With 6 bases removed from V and 8 bases from J, the gap between germline ends came to 14 bases. The CDR3 totals 12 residues. Treatment of the sample: roughly 10-day PBMC culture with coronavirus spike peptide pools or control peptides (ViraFEST assay). Worth noting for this clonotype: The antigen is unknown.

The chain employs TRBV20-1 and TRBJ2-1; D is undetermined. This clonotype was sampled from a human donor with COVID-19. The sample taken for sequencing was cultured CD4+ T cells from blood. The CDR3 is CSAPTSRDEQFF. The DNA for the CDR3 is TGCAGTGCCCCTACATCCAGAGATGAGCAGTTCTTC.